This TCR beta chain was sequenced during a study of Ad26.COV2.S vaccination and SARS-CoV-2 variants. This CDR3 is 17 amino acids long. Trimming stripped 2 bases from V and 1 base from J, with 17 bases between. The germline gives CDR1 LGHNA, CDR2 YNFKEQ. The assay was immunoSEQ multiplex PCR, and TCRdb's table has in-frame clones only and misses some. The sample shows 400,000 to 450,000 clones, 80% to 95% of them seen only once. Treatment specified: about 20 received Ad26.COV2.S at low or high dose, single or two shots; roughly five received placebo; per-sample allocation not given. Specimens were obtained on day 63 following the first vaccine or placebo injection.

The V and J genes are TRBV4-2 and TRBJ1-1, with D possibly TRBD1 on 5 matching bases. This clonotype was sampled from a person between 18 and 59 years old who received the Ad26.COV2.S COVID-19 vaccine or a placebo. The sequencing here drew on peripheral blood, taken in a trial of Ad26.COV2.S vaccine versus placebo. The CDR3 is CASSQWIRGPANTEAFF. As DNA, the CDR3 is TGTGCCAGCAGCCAATGGATCCGGGGCCCAGCGAACACTGAAGCTTTCTTT.